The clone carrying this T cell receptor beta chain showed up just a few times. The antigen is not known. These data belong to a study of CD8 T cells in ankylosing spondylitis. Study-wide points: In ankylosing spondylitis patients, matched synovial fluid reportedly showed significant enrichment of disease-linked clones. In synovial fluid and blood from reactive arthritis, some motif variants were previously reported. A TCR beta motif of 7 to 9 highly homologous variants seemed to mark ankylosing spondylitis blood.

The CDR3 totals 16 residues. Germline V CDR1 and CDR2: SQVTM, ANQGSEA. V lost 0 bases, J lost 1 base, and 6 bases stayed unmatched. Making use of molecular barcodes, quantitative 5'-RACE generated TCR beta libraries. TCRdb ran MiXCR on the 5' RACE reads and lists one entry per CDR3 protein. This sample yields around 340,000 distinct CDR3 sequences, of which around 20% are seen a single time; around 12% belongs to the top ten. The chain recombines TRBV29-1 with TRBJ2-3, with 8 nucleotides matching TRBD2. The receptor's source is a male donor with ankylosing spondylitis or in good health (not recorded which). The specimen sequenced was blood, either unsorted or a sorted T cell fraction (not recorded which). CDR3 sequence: CSVEDLPAGGTDTQYF. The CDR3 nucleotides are TGCAGCGTTGAAGATCTTCCAGCGGGGGGCACAGATACGCAGTATTTT.